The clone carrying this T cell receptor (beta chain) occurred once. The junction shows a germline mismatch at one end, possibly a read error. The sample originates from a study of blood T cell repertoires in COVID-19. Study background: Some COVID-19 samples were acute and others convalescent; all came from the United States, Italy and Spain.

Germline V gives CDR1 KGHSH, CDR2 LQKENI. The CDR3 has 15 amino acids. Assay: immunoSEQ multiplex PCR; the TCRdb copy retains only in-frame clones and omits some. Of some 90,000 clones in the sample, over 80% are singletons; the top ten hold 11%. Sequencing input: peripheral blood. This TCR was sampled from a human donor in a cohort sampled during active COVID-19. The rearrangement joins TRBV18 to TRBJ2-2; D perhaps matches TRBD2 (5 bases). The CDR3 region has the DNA TGTGCCAGCTCACCGGACTTCCGGAACGCCGGGGAGCTGTTTTTT. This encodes CASSPDFRNAGELFF. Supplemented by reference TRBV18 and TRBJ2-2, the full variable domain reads NAGVMQNPRHLVRRRGQEARLRCSPMKGHSHVYWYRQLPEEGLKFMVYLQKENIIDESGMPKERFSAEFPKEGPSILRIQQVVRGDSAAYFCASSPDFRNAGELFFGEGSRLTVL.